The T cell receptor beta chain described here comes from a study of blood T cell repertoires in COVID-19. Method: immunoSEQ multiplex PCR; TCRdb's copy keeps in-frame clones and lacks some. The data show about 250,000 clones, with 80% to 90% seen just once and around 3.2% held by the top ten. This clone is a singleton in its sample. The sequence came from a middle-aged woman who had been exposed to COVID-19. Sequencing was done on a sample of PBMCs or T cells enriched from blood (not recorded which).

The CDR3 reads CASSEPGQPLEQYF. CDR3 coding DNA: TGTGCCAGCAGTGAGCCGGGACAGCCTTTGGAGCAGTACTTC. The chain couples TRBV28 to TRBJ2-7; 7 bases line up with TRBD1. V lost 5 bases to trimming and J lost 7 bases; unmatched junction nucleotides: 11. Germline V gene sequence: CDR1 MDHEN, CDR2 SYDVKM. The CDR3 covers 14 residues. The full variable domain, completed using reference TRBV28 and TRBJ2-7, is DVKVTQSSRYLVKRTGEKVFLECVQDMDHENMFWYRQDPGLGLRLIYFSYDVKMKEKGDIPEGYSVSREKKERFSLILESASTNQTSMYLCASSEPGQPLEQYFGPGTRLTVT.